The present T cell receptor beta chain was sequenced within a study of blood T cell repertoires in COVID-19. Study information: From the United States, Italy and Spain came samples of acute and convalescent COVID-19.

Germline assignment: CDR1 SGHTA and CDR2 FQGNSA. The CDR3 spans 16 residues. J was trimmed by 3 bases and V by 5 bases; bases with no gene match: 6. TCRdb's table, derived via immunoSEQ multiplex PCR, lists solely in-frame clones and lacks some. This sample carries roughly 150,000 clones, about 77% of them seen once, and the ten largest clones take approximately 15%. The V call is TRBV7-2, the J call TRBJ2-3; 12 bases agree with TRBD2. The sample taken for sequencing was peripheral blood. This sequence originates from an elderly woman with acute or convalescent COVID-19. Written as DNA, the CDR3 is TGTGCCAGCAGCCACCGACTAGCGGGAGTAACAGATACGCAGTATTTT. Protein sequence: CASSHRLAGVTDTQYF.